This T cell receptor beta chain was sequenced for a study of cytomegalovirus exposure and HLA in healthy donors. Study-wide points: Differences between HLA loci emerged in a later analysis of TCR association rates, with DRB1 most and HLA-C fewest. Information on immune exposure was restricted to one variable (CMV serostatus). Presence/absence analyses supposed approximately even sequencing depth among donors. In vitro data verified three CMV-associated chains as specific for CMV antigens.

Germline CDR1 is SGHTA and CDR2 is FQGNSA. The CDR3 extends over 13 amino acids. The V and J ends lost 1 base and 3 bases respectively, with 7 bases between them. As regards this clone: Its target is unknown.

With 60 Vbeta and 13 Jbeta primers, the PCR was carried out. Measured with immunoSEQ multiplex PCR; TCRdb has only the in-frame clones, and not every one. The sample carries roughly 160,000 clones, roughly 70% recorded once. The genes are TRBV7-2 and TRBJ2-7; tentatively, D is TRBD2 (5 bases). This sequence was found in a woman younger than 30 in good health and CMV-seropositive. Sequences were obtained from PBMCs. The DNA of the CDR3 is TGTGCCAGCAGCTTAGGTCGGGACTACGAGCAGTACTTC. It encodes CASSLGRDYEQYF.